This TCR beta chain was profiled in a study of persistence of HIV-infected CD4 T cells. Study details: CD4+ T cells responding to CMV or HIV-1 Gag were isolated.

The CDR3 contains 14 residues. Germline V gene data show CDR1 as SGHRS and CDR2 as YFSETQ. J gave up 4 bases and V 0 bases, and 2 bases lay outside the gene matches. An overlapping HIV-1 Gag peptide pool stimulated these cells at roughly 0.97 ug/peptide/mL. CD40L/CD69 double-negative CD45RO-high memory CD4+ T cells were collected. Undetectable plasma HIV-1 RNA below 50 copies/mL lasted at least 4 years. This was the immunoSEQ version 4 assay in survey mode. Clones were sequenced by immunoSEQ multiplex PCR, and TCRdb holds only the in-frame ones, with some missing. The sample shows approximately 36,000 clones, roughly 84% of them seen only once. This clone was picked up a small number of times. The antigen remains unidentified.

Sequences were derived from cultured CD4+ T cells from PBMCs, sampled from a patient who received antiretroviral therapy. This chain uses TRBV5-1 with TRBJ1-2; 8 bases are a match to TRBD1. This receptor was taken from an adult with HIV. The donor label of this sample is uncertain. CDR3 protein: CASSLGTGSYGYTF. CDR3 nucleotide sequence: TGCGCCAGCAGCTTGGGGACAGGGAGCTATGGCTACACCTTC.